The T cell receptor (beta chain) described here comes from a study of blood T cell repertoires in COVID-19. In the study overall: COVID-19 samples from acute and convalescent phases originated in the United States, Italy and Spain.

V was clipped by 0 bases and J by 6 bases; unmatched bases: 8. The CDR3 runs 15 residues. The germline V gene encodes CDR1 SGHKS and CDR2 YYEKEE (reference sequence). Original processing notes: Reference gene primer amplification gave nucleated cell count estimates. The protocol was immunoSEQ multiplex PCR, while the TCRdb copy is restricted to in-frame clones and leaves out a portion. The V and J calls and clone size come from that table; D and trimming were worked out from the DNA. In the table there are over 120,000 clones, 70% to 85% of which are singletons. The chain links TRBV5-5 to TRBJ1-2, with TRBD1 matching over 7 bases. Specimen: peripheral blood. This clonotype originated in a woman older than 75 with acute or convalescent COVID-19. CDR3 coding DNA: TGTGCCAGCAGCTTGGAGGGCAGGGGGAGAAATGGCTACACCTTC. It encodes CASSLEGRGRNGYTF.